Sequencing of this T cell receptor (beta chain) was carried out in a study of identical twins. Study observations and caveats: A lower insertion count was a feature of abundant cord blood beta clonotypes, with no such feature in memory repertoires.

A universal primer binding site was introduced by template switching. The final cDNA contained unique molecular identifiers. MiXCR, run by TCRdb on the 5' RACE reads, gives a single entry per CDR3 protein. The table shows some 1,700,000 distinct CDR3 sequences, with 32% occurring only once. With regard to this clonotype: As yet, its antigen is unknown.

The CDR3 is 14 amino acids. Deletions cut 7 bases from V and 0 bases from J, with 11 bases between. In germline, CDR1 is MNHNS, CDR2 SASEGT. This TCR came from a newborn girl in good health. The sample taken for sequencing was cord blood. V and J are TRBV6-1 and TRBJ2-3, with D hard to call. DNA for the CDR3: TGTGCCAGCACTAGGCTAACTAGCACAGATACGCAGTATTTT. Amino acid sequence: CASTRLTSTDTQYF.